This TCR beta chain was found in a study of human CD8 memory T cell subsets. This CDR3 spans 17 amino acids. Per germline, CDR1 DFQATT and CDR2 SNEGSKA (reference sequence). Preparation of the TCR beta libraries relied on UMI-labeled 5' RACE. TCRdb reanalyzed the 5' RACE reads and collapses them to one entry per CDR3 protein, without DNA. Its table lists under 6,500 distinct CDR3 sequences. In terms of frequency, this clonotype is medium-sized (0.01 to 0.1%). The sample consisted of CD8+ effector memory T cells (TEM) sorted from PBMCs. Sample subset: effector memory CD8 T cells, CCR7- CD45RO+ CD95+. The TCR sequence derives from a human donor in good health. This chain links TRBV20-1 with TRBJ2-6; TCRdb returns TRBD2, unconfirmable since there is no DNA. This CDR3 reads CSAREGQFHSGANVLTF.